The 21 T cell receptor beta chains given below trace back to one sample, sequenced in a study of CD8 T cells in ankylosing spondylitis. TCRdb fed the 5' RACE reads into MiXCR, producing one record per CDR3 protein. This sample has around 42,000 distinct CDR3 sequences, with roughly 2.5% found just once. The sequenced sample was blood, either unsorted or a sorted T cell fraction (not recorded which). The receptors shown here come from a male donor with ankylosing spondylitis or in good health (not recorded which).

This clonotype was counted ten times or more. The CDR3 bases are TGTGCCAGCAGCCCTAGAGTAGAGCAGTTCTTC. The encoded protein is CASSPRVEQFF. The chain uses TRBV9 and TRBJ2-1; D remains ambiguous. The V and J ends lost 4 bases and 10 bases respectively, with 9 bases between them. This CDR3 contains 11 residues. Germline CDR1 is SGDLS and CDR2 is YYNGEE.

The V and J genes are TRBV9 and TRBJ2-5; 10 bases map to TRBD2. Looked up from germline, CDR1 is SGDLS and CDR2 is YYNGEE. The trim removed 2 bases at V and 5 bases at J, leaving 12 bases unmatched. CDR3 length: 17 residues. CDR3 sequence (DNA): TGTGCCAGCAGCGTGGCTACTAGGACTAGCGGCCCGGAGACCCAGTACTTC. This encodes CASSVATRTSGPETQYF.

This clonotype was found many times. This rearrangement joins TRBV9 to TRBJ2-3; 11 bases line up with TRBD2. V was pared by 0 bases and J by 4 bases, with 7 bases of the junction left unmatched. This CDR3 has 17 amino acids. Germline CDR1 is SGDLS and CDR2 is YYNGEE. CDR3 sequence (DNA): TGTGCCAGCAGCGTAGCTACTAGCGGGAGTGGTCCAGATACGCAGTATTTT. Its protein is CASSVATSGSGPDTQYF.

This sequence joins TRBV6-5 and TRBJ2-7; possible D gene TRBD1, 6 bases. Germline CDR1 and CDR2: MNHEY and SVGAGI. There are 15 residues in the CDR3. Trimming took 4 bases from V and 0 from J, leaving 13 bases between them. The CDR3 DNA is TGTGCCAGCAGTTCACTCCAGGGGTTCTCCTACGAGCAGTACTTC. Protein: CASSSLQGFSYEQYF.

This chain joins TRBV9 and TRBJ2-7; TRBD2 aligns across 10 bases. The germline CDR1 and CDR2 sequences are SGDLS and YYNGEE. V lost 3 bases, J lost 1 base, and 7 bases stayed unmatched. The CDR3 consists of 16 residues. The CDR3 region has the DNA TGTGCCAGCAGCGCGAGCGGGAGGGCCTTTTCCTACGAGCAGTACTTC. This encodes CASSASGRAFSYEQYF.

This clonotype was detected ten times or more. The chain links TRBV9 to TRBJ1-1; a possible D gene is TRBD1 (5 bases). Per germline, CDR1 SGDLS and CDR2 YYNGEE. The V and J ends lost 1 base and 8 bases respectively, with 12 bases between them. The CDR3 extends over 13 amino acids. CDR3 protein: CASSVLGAREAFF. The CDR3 DNA follows: TGTGCCAGCAGCGTACTCGGGGCGCGGGAAGCTTTCTTT.

This clonotype has ten or more counts. J is TRBJ2-7 and V is TRBV9; 7 nucleotides agree with TRBD2. Germline values: CDR1 SGDLS, CDR2 YYNGEE. J lost 6 bases, V lost 0 bases, and 6 bases had no gene match. CDR3 size: 14 residues. This CDR3 is CASSVAGGSGEQYF. CDR3 coding DNA: TGTGCCAGCAGCGTAGCTGGCGGGAGCGGCGAGCAGTACTTC.

This clonotype was observed at least ten times. V is TRBV9 and J is TRBJ2-3; D ambiguous. This CDR3 has 15 amino acids. V lost 1 base and J 2 bases, leaving 11 bases between the germline ends. The germline V gene encodes CDR1 SGDLS and CDR2 YYNGEE. CDR3: CASSVRARPTDTQYF. The CDR3 DNA follows: TGTGCCAGCAGCGTAAGGGCTAGGCCCACAGATACGCAGTATTTT.

At least ten counts were recorded for this clonotype. J is TRBJ1-2 and V is TRBV9, with 11 bases lining up with TRBD1. From germline, CDR1 is SGDLS and CDR2 YYNGEE. The CDR3 contains 15 residues. V was pared by 3 bases and J by 4 bases, with 5 bases of the junction left unmatched. The chain's CDR3 is CASSALGTGGYGYTF. CDR3 in DNA: TGTGCCAGCAGCGCACTGGGGACAGGGGGCTATGGCTACACCTTC.

This clonotype was seen at least ten times. The gene calls are TRBV9 and TRBJ2-2; TRBD2 agrees at 7 bases. Germline values: CDR1 SGDLS, CDR2 YYNGEE. The CDR3 length is 17 residues. Unmatched junction bases numbered 9, after V lost 4 bases and J lost 0 bases. CDR3 in amino acids: CASSPIQRDSNTGELFF. The CDR3 DNA is TGTGCCAGCAGCCCAATCCAGCGGGATTCGAACACCGGGGAGCTGTTTTTT.

This clonotype was found many times. The chain carries TRBV9 and TRBJ1-6; D is perhaps TRBD1 (5 bases). The CDR3 totals 16 residues. The V and J ends lost 0 bases and 7 bases respectively, with 14 bases between them. Germline values: CDR1 SGDLS, CDR2 YYNGEE. CDR3 residues: CASSVGAGPVNSPLHF. The CDR3 region has the DNA TGTGCCAGCAGCGTAGGTGCAGGGCCGGTCAATTCACCCCTCCACTTT.

Many counts were recorded for this clonotype. The CDR3 spells CASSEYPLQSSQVEQYF. CDR3 sequence (DNA): TGTGCCAGCAGCGAATACCCCTTACAGAGCTCGCAGGTCGAGCAGTACTTC. This chain joins TRBV9 and TRBJ2-7, with no clear D. The CDR3 covers 17 residues. Germline CDR1 is SGDLS and CDR2 is YYNGEE. The V gene lost 3 bases and the J gene lost 6 bases, with 25 bases spanning the gap.

This clonotype was observed at least ten times. This rearrangement joins TRBV9 to TRBJ2-2; 7 bases match TRBD1. Germline loops: CDR1 SGDLS, CDR2 YYNGEE. The J segment lost 0 bases and the V segment lost 4 bases, leaving 6 bases of the junction unmatched. The CDR3 loop spans 16 amino acids. This CDR3 is CASSLWTGANTGELFF. The CDR3 DNA is TGTGCCAGCAGCCTTTGGACAGGTGCGAACACCGGGGAGCTGTTTTTT.

A few counts support this clonotype. V gene TRBV9 combines with J gene TRBJ2-5; 9 bases agree with TRBD2. CDR1 and CDR2 from the germline V gene are SGDLS and YYNGEE. The V segment lost 3 bases and the J segment 5 bases; nucleotides outside the gene matches: 5. This CDR3 comprises 14 residues. CDR3 DNA sequence: TGTGCCAGCAGCGGCCCTAGCGGGATGGAGACCCAGTACTTC. Translation gives CASSGPSGMETQYF.

This clonotype was observed many times. The genes are TRBV9 and TRBJ2-2; 12 positions agree with TRBD2. Germline V gene data show CDR1 as SGDLS and CDR2 as YYNGEE. The CDR3 totals 19 residues. Trimming at V came to 0 bases and at J to 7 bases, leaving 13 bases not matched to a gene. CDR3 nucleotide sequence: TGTGCCAGCAGCGTAGCTACGGGGGCTAGCGGGAGGGCTCGCGGGGAGCTGTTTTTT. Protein product: CASSVATGASGRARGELFF. Full variable domain (outside the CDR3, taken from reference TRBV9 and TRBJ2-2): DSGVTQTPKHLITATGQRVTLRCSPRSGDLSVYWYQQSLDQGLQFLIQYYNGEERAKGNILERFSAQQFPDLHSELNLSSLELGDSALYFCASSVATGASGRARGELFFGEGSRLTVL.

In its sample, this clonotype was seen many times. The V call is TRBV9, the J call TRBJ1-6; perhaps TRBD1 as D (5 bases). V lost 0 bases to trimming and J lost 7 bases, with 11 bases between them. This CDR3 comprises 15 residues. Germline values: CDR1 SGDLS, CDR2 YYNGEE. The CDR3: CASSVVGRDNSPLHF. The CDR3 DNA is TGTGCCAGCAGCGTAGTCGGCAGGGACAATTCACCCCTCCACTTT.

This clonotype was recorded many times. The chain employs TRBV9 and TRBJ2-7, with 7 bases fitting TRBD2. The CDR3 loop spans 16 amino acids. Germline lookup yields CDR1 SGDLS and CDR2 YYNGEE. The J segment lost 0 bases and the V segment lost 0 bases, leaving 6 bases of the junction unmatched. The CDR3 nucleotides are TGTGCCAGCAGCGTAGCCCCCAGCGGGACCTCCTACGAGCAGTACTTC. Encoded protein: CASSVAPSGTSYEQYF.

Ten or more counts support this clonotype. Compared with germline, one end of the junction differs, possibly owing to a read error. The CDR3 protein is CASSVATQGVLTF. The DNA for the CDR3 is TGTGCCAGCAGCGTAGCTACCCAGGGGGTGCTCACCTTT. The rearrangement links TRBV9 to TRBJ1-1, with 7 nucleotides matching TRBD1. The CDR3 extends over 13 amino acids. CDR1 SGDLS and CDR2 YYNGEE come from the germline V gene. The full variable domain, rest sourced from reference TRBV9 and TRBJ1-1, is DSGVTQTPKHLITATGQRVTLRCSPRSGDLSVYWYQQSLDQGLQFLIQYYNGEERAKGNILERFSAQQFPDLHSELNLSSLELGDSALYFCASSVATQGVLTFGQGTRLTVV.

In its sample, this clonotype was seen many times. The V and J genes are TRBV9 and TRBJ1-2; 12 bases agree with TRBD1. The CDR3 has 15 amino acids. CDR1 is SGDLS, CDR2 YYNGEE, per germline. With V trimmed by 2 bases and J by 8 bases, 7 bases remained unmatched. The CDR3 DNA follows: TGTGCCAGCAGCGTTTCCGGGACAGGGGGCTGGGGCTACACCTTC. Its translation: CASSVSGTGGWGYTF. Complete variable domain (other parts from reference TRBV9 and TRBJ1-2): DSGVTQTPKHLITATGQRVTLRCSPRSGDLSVYWYQQSLDQGLQFLIQYYNGEERAKGNILERFSAQQFPDLHSELNLSSLELGDSALYFCASSVSGTGGWGYTFGSGTRLTVV.

This clonotype was seen ten or more times. The chain couples TRBV9 to TRBJ2-1; D is undetermined. The CDR3 has 12 amino acids. V was shortened by 3 bases and J by 8 bases, with 9 bases between the two germline ends. Germline CDR1 is SGDLS and CDR2 is YYNGEE. For the CDR3, the DNA is TGTGCCAGCAGCGCAGGACGGGATGAGCAGTTCTTC. Encoded protein: CASSAGRDEQFF. The full variable domain, with the rest looked up from reference TRBV9 and TRBJ2-1, is DSGVTQTPKHLITATGQRVTLRCSPRSGDLSVYWYQQSLDQGLQFLIQYYNGEERAKGNILERFSAQQFPDLHSELNLSSLELGDSALYFCASSAGRDEQFFGPGTRLTVL.

This clonotype was observed many times. This sequence joins TRBV9 and TRBJ2-1; 10 bases are shared with TRBD2. Per germline, CDR1 SGDLS and CDR2 YYNGEE. The V gene end was trimmed by 4 bases and the J gene end by 8 bases; junction bases not matched to a gene: 6. CDR3 length: 14 residues. The CDR3 nucleotides read TGTGCCAGCAGCCCCAGGACTAGCGGCGATGAGCAGTTCTTC. It codes for CASSPRTSGDEQFF.